This T cell receptor (beta chain) was recorded in a study of cytomegalovirus exposure and HLA in healthy donors. The study ran its PCR with 60 Vbeta and 13 Jbeta primers. Using immunoSEQ multiplex PCR, the repertoire was profiled, and TCRdb retains in-frame clones only, with some absent. The sample yields about 210,000 clones, of which the top ten take up about 1%. The CDR3 has 13 amino acids. CDR1 is MNHNS, CDR2 SASEGT, per germline. Trimming took off 6 bases at V and 3 bases at J, with 11 bases between the two ends. The source is a woman aged 30 to 39 in good health and CMV-seropositive. The sequencing sample was made of PBMCs. The rearrangement links TRBV6-1 to TRBJ1-2; no clear D. The CDR3 DNA sequence: TGTGCCAGCAGCCTGGACTGGGACTATGGCTACACCTTC. As protein: CASSLDWDYGYTF.